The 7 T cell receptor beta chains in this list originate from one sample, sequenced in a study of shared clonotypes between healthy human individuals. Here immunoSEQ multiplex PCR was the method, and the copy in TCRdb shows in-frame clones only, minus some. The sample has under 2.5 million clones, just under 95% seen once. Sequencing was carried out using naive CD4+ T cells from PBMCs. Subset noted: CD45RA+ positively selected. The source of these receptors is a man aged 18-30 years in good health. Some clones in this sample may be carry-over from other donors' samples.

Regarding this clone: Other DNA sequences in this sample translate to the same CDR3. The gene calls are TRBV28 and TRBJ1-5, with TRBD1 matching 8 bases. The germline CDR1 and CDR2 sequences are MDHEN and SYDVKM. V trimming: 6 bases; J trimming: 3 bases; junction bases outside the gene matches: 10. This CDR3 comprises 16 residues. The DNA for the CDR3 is TGTGCCAGCAGCCAGACCGGGACAGGCCCCAATCAGCCCCAGCATTTT. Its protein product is CASSQTGTGPNQPQHF. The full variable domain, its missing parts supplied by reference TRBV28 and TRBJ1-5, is DVKVTQSSRYLVKRTGEKVFLECVQDMDHENMFWYRQDPGLGLRLIYFSYDVKMKEKGDIPEGYSVSREKKERFSLILESASTNQTSMYLCASSQTGTGPNQPQHFGDGTRLSIL.

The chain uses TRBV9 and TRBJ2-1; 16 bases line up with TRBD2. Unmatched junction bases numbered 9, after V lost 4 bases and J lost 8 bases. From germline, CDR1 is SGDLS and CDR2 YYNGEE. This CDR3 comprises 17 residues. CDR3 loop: CASSRASGLAGGDEQFF. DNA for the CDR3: TGTGCCAGCAGCCGCGCGTCGGGACTAGCGGGAGGGGATGAGCAGTTCTTC.

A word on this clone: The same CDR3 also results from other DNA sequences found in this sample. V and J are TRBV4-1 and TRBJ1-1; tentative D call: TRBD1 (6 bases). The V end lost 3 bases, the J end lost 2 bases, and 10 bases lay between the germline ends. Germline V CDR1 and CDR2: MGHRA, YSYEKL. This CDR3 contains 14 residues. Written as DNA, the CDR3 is TGCGCCAGCAGCCAGGGACACCTTAACACTGAAGCTTTCTTT. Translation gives CASSQGHLNTEAFF.

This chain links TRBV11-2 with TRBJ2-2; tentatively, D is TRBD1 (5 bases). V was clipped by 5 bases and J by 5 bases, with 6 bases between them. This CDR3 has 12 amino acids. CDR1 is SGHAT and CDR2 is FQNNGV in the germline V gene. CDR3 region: CASSAGTGELFF. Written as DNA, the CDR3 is TGTGCCAGCAGCGCAGGGACCGGGGAGCTGTTTTTT. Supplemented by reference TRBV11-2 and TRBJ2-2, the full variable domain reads EAGVAQSPRYKIIEKRQSVAFWCNPISGHATLYWYQQILGQGPKLLIQFQNNGVVDDSQLPKDRFSAERLKGVDSTLKIQPAKLEDSAVYLCASSAGTGELFFGEGSRLTVL.

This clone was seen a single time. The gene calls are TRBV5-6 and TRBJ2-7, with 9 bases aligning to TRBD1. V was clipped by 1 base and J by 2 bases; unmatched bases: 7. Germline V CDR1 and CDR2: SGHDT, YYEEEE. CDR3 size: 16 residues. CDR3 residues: CASSLYGRTGAYEQYF. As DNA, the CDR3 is TGTGCCAGCAGCTTGTATGGTAGGACAGGGGCCTACGAGCAGTACTTC. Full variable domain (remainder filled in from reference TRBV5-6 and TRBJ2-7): DAGVTQSPTHLIKTRGQQVTLRCSPKSGHDTVSWYQQALGQGPQFIFQYYEEEERQRGNFPDRFSGHQFPNYSSELNVNALLLGDSALYLCASSLYGRTGAYEQYFGPGTRLTVT.

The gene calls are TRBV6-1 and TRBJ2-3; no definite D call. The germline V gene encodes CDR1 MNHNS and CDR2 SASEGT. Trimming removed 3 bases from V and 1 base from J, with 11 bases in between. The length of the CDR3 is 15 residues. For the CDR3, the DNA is TGTGCCAGCAGTGAGTCTCGGGTAGGCACAGATACGCAGTATTTT. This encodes CASSESRVGTDTQYF.

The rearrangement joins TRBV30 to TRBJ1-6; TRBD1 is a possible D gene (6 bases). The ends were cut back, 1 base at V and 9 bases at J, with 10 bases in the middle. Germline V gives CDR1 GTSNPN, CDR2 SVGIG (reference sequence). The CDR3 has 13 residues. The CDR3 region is CAWSAGDGSPLHF. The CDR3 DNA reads TGTGCCTGGAGTGCAGGGGACGGTTCACCCCTCCACTTT.